The clone carrying this TCR beta chain was observed at least ten times. The CDR3 sequence is 13 residues long. Trimming pared 0 bases from V and 3 bases from J, leaving 6 bases between. Researchers prepared the TCRbeta library using unique molecular identifiers, the study reports. Via MiXCR, TCRdb re-called the PCR reads, giving one row per CDR3 protein. The sample holds some 490,000 distinct CDR3 sequences, about an eighth seen once. The data originate from a study of T-cell reconstitution after alpha-beta-depleted transplantation in children. This specimen consisted of PBMCs from the stem cell graft donor, obtained from the stem cell graft. This chain links TRBV12-3 or TRBV12-4 with TRBJ2-7; D call uncertain. The clonotype was recovered from a human donor who donated a stem cell graft to a child with combined immunodeficiency. The CDR3 nucleotides are TGTGCCAGCAGTTTAGCGCCGATCTACGAGCAGTACTTC. Translating it yields CASSLAPIYEQYF.